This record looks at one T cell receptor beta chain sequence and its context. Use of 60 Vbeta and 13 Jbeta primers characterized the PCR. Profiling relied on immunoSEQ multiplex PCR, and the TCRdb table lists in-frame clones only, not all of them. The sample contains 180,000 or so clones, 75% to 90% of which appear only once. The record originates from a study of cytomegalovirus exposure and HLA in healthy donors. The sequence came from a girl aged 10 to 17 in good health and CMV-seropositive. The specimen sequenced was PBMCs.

The DNA for the CDR3 is TGTGCCAGCAGTGCTATCCGACAGGGGGCGGGCAAACGGTACTTC. Amino acid sequence: CASSAIRQGAGKRYF. The rearrangement joins TRBV27 to TRBJ2-5; 10 bases agree with TRBD1. V lost 5 bases to trimming and J lost 13 bases; unmatched junction nucleotides: 16. Per the germline V gene, CDR1 is MNHEY and CDR2 is SMNVEV (reference sequence). CDR3 length: 15 residues.